A selection of T cell receptor beta chains follows, all from one sample in a study of T-cell reconstitution after alpha-beta-depleted transplantation in children. From the PCR reads, TCRdb called clonotypes with MiXCR, one entry per CDR3 protein. The data contain about 600,000 distinct CDR3 sequences, about 11% of them singletons. The input for sequencing was PBMCs from the stem cell graft donor, taken from the stem cell graft. These TCRs come from a human donor who donated a stem cell graft to a child with acute myeloid leukemia. CDR3s include the opening cysteine and the closing phenylalanine or tryptophan. The order of the fields is clone size, J gene, V gene, D gene, CDR3 protein, CDR3 DNA. A D gene is named only where the DNA matches it firmly. The size of a clone is reported for some rows only, either as once, few or many, or as a class for expanded clones.

few,TRBJ2-3,TRBV20-1,TRBD2,CSAKGLGGTDTQYF,TGCAGTGCTAAGGGACTAGGGGGCACAGATACGCAGTATTTT
many,TRBJ1-2,TRBV15,.,CATSPGRGTGYTF,TGTGCCACCAGCCCGGGGAGGGGTACCGGCTACACCTTC
.,TRBJ2-6,TRBV25-1,.,CASLIAGANVLTF,TGTGCCAGCCTGATAGCAGGGGCCAACGTCCTGACTTTC
.,TRBJ2-3,TRBV5-4,TRBD2,CASSLWTAGEDTQYF,TGTGCCAGCAGCTTGTGGACGGCGGGAGAAGATACGCAGTATTTT
few,TRBJ2-7,TRBV30,.,CAWSLTDYSYEQYF,TGTGCCTGGAGCTTAACGGACTACTCCTACGAGCAGTACTTC
.,TRBJ1-5,TRBV6-6,.,CASSLRPQHF,TGTGCCAGCAGTCTTCGGCCCCAGCATTTT
.,TRBJ2-7,TRBV3-1,TRBD2,CASSQDGSGRAGAYEQYF,TGTGCCAGCAGCCAAGACGGTAGCGGGAGGGCCGGAGCCTACGAGCAGTACTTC
.,TRBJ1-1,TRBV5-1,.,CASRTDGAWNTEAFF,TGCGCCAGTCGAACTGATGGAGCGTGGAACACTGAAGCTTTCTTT
.,TRBJ2-1,TRBV9,.,CASSVATGPSYNEQFF,TGTGCCAGCAGCGTGGCCACTGGACCCTCCTACAATGAGCAGTTCTTC
few,TRBJ1-2,TRBV29-1,.,CSVEWTAYGYTF,TGCAGCGTTGAATGGACAGCATATGGCTACACCTTC
.,TRBJ2-4,TRBV14,TRBD1,CASSQGRNTDRVWDIQYF,TGTGCCAGCAGCCAAGGGAGGAATACGGACAGGGTTTGGGACATTCAGTACTTC
few,TRBJ2-1,TRBV20-1,.,CSARVMLWGNEQFF,TGCAGTGCTAGAGTTATGCTTTGGGGCAATGAGCAGTTCTTC
few,TRBJ2-1,TRBV27,TRBD1,CASSIRTGTGFDEQFF,TGTGCCAGCAGTATACGTACCGGGACAGGGTTTGATGAGCAGTTCTTC
many,TRBJ1-1,TRBV6-5,.,CASSYSRGGGIQNTEAFF,TGTGCCAGCAGTTACTCGAGGGGGGGCGGTATCCAGAACACTGAAGCTTTCTTT
.,TRBJ1-1,TRBV20-1,.,CSATKIQRFNTEAFF,TGCAGTGCTACCAAAATTCAGAGATTCAACACTGAAGCTTTCTTT
.,TRBJ1-1,TRBV30,.,CAWSDTEAFF,TGTGCCTGGAGTGACACTGAAGCTTTCTTT
many,TRBJ2-1,TRBV10-3,TRBD1,CAIGLGDRVVLNEQFF,TGTGCCATCGGGTTGGGAGACAGGGTCGTTTTGAATGAGCAGTTCTTC
few,TRBJ2-5,TRBV7-2,TRBD2,CASSLAAGGPETQYF,TGTGCCAGCAGCTTAGCAGCGGGAGGCCCCGAGACCCAGTACTTC
few,TRBJ2-1,TRBV29-1,TRBD2,CSALEPGTNLYNEQFF,TGCAGCGCCCTAGAGCCAGGGACTAACCTCTACAATGAGCAGTTCTTC
.,TRBJ2-3,TRBV20-1,.,CSASHDSSLYTQYF,TGCAGTGCTAGCCACGACAGTTCACTTTATACGCAGTATTTT
few,TRBJ2-5,TRBV7-2,TRBD2,CASSSAWIAGTETQYF,TGTGCCAGCAGCTCCGCGTGGATAGCGGGAACGGAGACCCAGTACTTC
few,TRBJ2-2,TRBV13,TRBD2,CASSSRRGGDTGELFF,TGTGCCAGCAGCTCCCGACGGGGAGGGGACACCGGGGAGCTGTTTTTT
few,TRBJ2-7,TRBV5-1,.,CASSLDSGFTYEQYF,TGCGCCAGCAGCTTGGACAGCGGATTCACCTACGAGCAGTACTTC
few,TRBJ2-5,TRBV14,.,CASSPLRRGVRETQYF,TGTGCCAGCAGCCCTCTGCGGAGAGGAGTACGAGAGACCCAGTACTTC
.,TRBJ2-1,TRBV9,TRBD2,CASSVGQGASGRNNEQFF,TGTGCCAGCAGCGTAGGTCAGGGCGCTAGCGGGAGGAACAATGAGCAGTTCTTC
many,TRBJ2-7,TRBV27,.,CASRSYRAEQYF,TGTGCCAGCAGGAGCTATAGGGCAGAGCAGTACTTC
many,TRBJ2-2,TRBV7-2,.,CASSLGPSITGELFF,TGTGCCAGCAGCCTGGGACCATCGATCACCGGGGAGCTGTTTTTT
many,TRBJ2-2,TRBV5-1,.,CASEEGAGTGELFF,TGCGCCAGCGAGGAGGGGGCGGGAACCGGGGAGCTGTTTTTT
many,TRBJ2-7,TRBV7-2,TRBD2,CASSLARTSGRYEQYF,TGTGCCAGCAGCTTAGCCCGGACTAGCGGGAGGTACGAGCAGTACTTC
.,TRBJ2-2,TRBV6-2/TRBV6-3,TRBD2,CASRNFLAGQTGELFF,TGTGCCAGCAGGAACTTTCTAGCGGGCCAAACCGGGGAGCTGTTTTTT
.,TRBJ2-3,TRBV2,TRBD1,CASRMTGGGTDTQYF,TGTGCCAGCAGAATGACAGGGGGCGGCACAGATACGCAGTATTTT
many,TRBJ2-1,TRBV4-3,.,CASSQLATSYNEQFF,TGCGCCAGCAGCCAACTAGCCACCTCCTACAATGAGCAGTTCTTC
few,TRBJ1-1,TRBV6-2/TRBV6-3,TRBD1,CASSYEGQGLRNTEAFF,TGTGCCAGCAGTTACGAGGGACAGGGGCTGAGGAACACTGAAGCTTTCTTT
.,TRBJ2-7,TRBV29-1,.,CSVTWGIHEQYF,TGCAGCGTTACCTGGGGGATCCACGAGCAGTACTTC
.,TRBJ2-1,TRBV4-2,.,CASSQGGGSRDNEQFF,TGTGCCAGCAGCCAAGGCGGGGGCTCCAGAGACAATGAGCAGTTCTTC
many,TRBJ2-3,TRBV7-8,.,CASSLFLAVEGTDTQYF,TGTGCCAGCAGCTTGTTCCTGGCGGTAGAGGGCACAGATACGCAGTATTTT
many,TRBJ2-2,TRBV7-2,.,CASSLAWGWELFF,TGTGCCAGCAGCTTAGCGTGGGGGTGGGAGCTGTTTTTT
.,TRBJ2-5,TRBV29-1,.,CSVEDPYQETQYF,TGCAGCGTTGAAGACCCATACCAAGAGACCCAGTACTTC
few,TRBJ1-3,TRBV6-1,.,CASSGQYSGNTIYF,TGTGCCAGCAGCGGACAGTACAGTGGAAACACCATATATTTT
many,TRBJ2-7,TRBV12-3/TRBV12-4,.,CASSLGTPRLYEQYF,TGTGCCAGCAGTTTAGGGACCCCCCGTCTCTACGAGCAGTACTTC
.,TRBJ2-5,TRBV20-1,.,CSASSVAQETQYF,TGCAGTGCTTCCAGCGTGGCCCAAGAGACCCAGTACTTC
.,TRBJ2-1,TRBV23-1,.,CASSQYEQFF,TGCGCCAGCAGTCAATACGAGCAGTTCTTC
few,TRBJ2-2,TRBV29-1,.,CSVVSRQSTGELFF,TGCAGCGTTGTGTCCCGTCAATCCACCGGGGAGCTGTTTTTT
many,TRBJ2-7,TRBV29-1,.,CSGRSRGSREQYF,TGCAGCGGCCGGTCCAGGGGAAGTAGGGAGCAGTACTTC
few,TRBJ2-1,TRBV7-3,.,CASSPRTTDNEQFF,TGTGCCAGCAGCCCCCGGACTACCGACAATGAGCAGTTCTTC
.,TRBJ1-3,TRBV25-1,TRBD1,CASMGQGGNTIYF,TGTGCCAGCATGGGACAGGGGGGAAACACCATATATTTT
.,TRBJ2-7,TRBV15,TRBD1,CATSANRGRGYEQYF,TGTGCCACCAGCGCAAACAGGGGGCGCGGATACGAGCAGTACTTC
.,TRBJ1-1,TRBV7-9,.,CASSLQVANEAFF,TGTGCCAGCAGCTTACAGGTGGCTAATGAAGCTTTCTTT
many,TRBJ2-1,TRBV24-1,TRBD2,CATSDPTLAGTAYNEQFF,TGTGCCACCAGTGATCCTACCTTAGCGGGAACGGCATACAATGAGCAGTTCTTC
.,TRBJ2-3,TRBV11-1,TRBD2,CASSLRTSGPTASTDTQYF,TGTGCCAGCAGCCTCCGGACTAGCGGGCCGACGGCTAGCACAGATACGCAGTATTTT
few,TRBJ1-3,TRBV6-2/TRBV6-3,.,CASNEAGLTGNTIYF,TGTGCCAGCAACGAGGCGGGACTCACTGGAAACACCATATATTTT
.,TRBJ1-2,TRBV7-2,.,CASSLRQEGGYTF,TGTGCCAGCAGCTTAAGGCAGGAAGGTGGCTACACCTTC
.,TRBJ1-2,TRBV20-1,.,CCARDPGRLLWGYTF,TGCTGTGCTAGAGATCCGGGCAGGTTGTTATGGGGCTACACCTTC
.,TRBJ1-3,TRBV5-6,.,CASSLRWGNTIYF,TGTGCCAGCAGCTTGAGGTGGGGAAACACCATATATTTT
.,TRBJ1-5,TRBV7-8,TRBD1,CASSLASAGGNQPQHF,TGTGCCAGCAGCTTAGCGTCGGCAGGGGGGAATCAGCCCCAGCATTTT